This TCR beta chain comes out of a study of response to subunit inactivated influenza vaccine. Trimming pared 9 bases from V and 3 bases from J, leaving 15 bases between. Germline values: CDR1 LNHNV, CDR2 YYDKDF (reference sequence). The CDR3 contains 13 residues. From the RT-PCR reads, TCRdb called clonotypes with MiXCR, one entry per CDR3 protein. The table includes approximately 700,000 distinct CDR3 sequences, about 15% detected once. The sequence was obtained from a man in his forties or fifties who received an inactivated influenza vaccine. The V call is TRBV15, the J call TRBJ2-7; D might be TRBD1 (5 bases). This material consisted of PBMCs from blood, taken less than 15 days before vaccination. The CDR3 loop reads CATSPQGSYEQYF. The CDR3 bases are TGTGCCACGTCGCCCCAGGGCAGCTACGAGCAGTACTTC.